Detailed here is one T cell receptor (beta chain). Sequence at one end of the junction differs from germline and may be a read error. This sample is part of a study of response to subunit inactivated influenza vaccine. CDR3 length: 15 amino acids. CDR1 and CDR2 from the germline V gene are SEHNR and FQNEAQ (reference sequence). One entry per CDR3 protein, called by TCRdb with MiXCR from the RT-PCR reads. The repertoire includes just over 300,000 distinct CDR3 sequences, over 20% of them detected once, and approximately 10% sits in the top ten. The chain links TRBV7-9 to TRBJ1-2, with 7 positions matching TRBD1. The origin of this receptor is a man aged 50 to 69 who received an inactivated influenza vaccine. The input for sequencing was PBMCs from blood, taken approximately 20 months after vaccination. CDR3 DNA sequence: TGTGCCAGCAGCTCAGGGGGGGGCCCATCGGGCGGCTACGCCTTC. This codes for CASSSGGGPSGGYAF.